This entry lists 17 T cell receptor beta chains sequenced from one sample in a study of T-cell memory formation after mild COVID-19. TCRdb redid the calling of the 5' RACE reads with MiXCR, one entry per CDR3 protein. The table has about 560,000 distinct CDR3 sequences, less than 25% seen once. The source material was PBMCs or a T cell subset sorted from them (not recorded which). The source is an adult woman who had mild COVID-19 (a few samples of this study predate the infection). Cell type and time point are not known.

The sample holds a few counts of this clonotype. The chain recombines TRBV5-4 with TRBJ2-2; D is perhaps TRBD1 or TRBD2 (5 bases each). Germline V gene sequence: CDR1 SGHNT, CDR2 YYREEE (reference sequence). Trimming took off 4 bases at V and 4 bases at J, with 14 bases between the two ends. CDR3 length equals 15 residues. The CDR3 DNA is TGTGCCAGCAGCCCACCGGGGCTGAGCACCGGGGAGCTGTTTTTT. Amino acids: CASSPPGLSTGELFF.

The chain combines TRBV7-9 with TRBJ1-2; D call uncertain. CDR1 and CDR2 (germline): SEHNR, FQNEAQ (reference sequence). The V and J ends lost 4 bases and 4 bases respectively, with 10 bases between them. This CDR3 has 13 amino acids. The CDR3 loop reads CASSSDISYGYTF. CDR3 DNA sequence: TGTGCCAGCAGCTCCGACATTAGCTATGGCTACACCTTC.

The genes are TRBV20-1 and TRBJ2-1; 12 bases fit TRBD2. J gave up 9 bases and V 6 bases, and 12 bases lay outside the gene matches. The length of the CDR3 is 15 residues. Germline V gene sequence: CDR1 DFQATT, CDR2 SNEGSKA (reference sequence). CDR3 nucleotides: TGCAGTGCCCTGAACTCTAGCGGGGGGGCCTTTGAGCAGTTCTTC. It specifies CSALNSSGGAFEQFF.

Only a few counts were recorded for this clonotype. In DNA, the CDR3 is TGTGCCAGCAGCCCCCGGACAGCGAGCTCCTACGAGCAGTACTTC. Residues: CASSPRTASSYEQYF. V gene TRBV7-6 combines with J gene TRBJ2-7; the D gene is possibly TRBD1 (6 bases). This CDR3 is built from 15 residues. The germline V gene has CDR1 SGHVS and CDR2 FNYEAQ. Trimming removed 5 bases at V and 0 bases at J, with 14 bases between.

This clonotype was counted ten times or more. The chain links TRBV12-3 or TRBV12-4 to TRBJ2-7; 9 bases line up with TRBD1. The ends lost 3 bases at V and 5 bases at J; junction bases unmatched: 11. The CDR3 consists of 16 residues. The CDR3 DNA follows: TGTGCCAGCAGTTTCTACAGGGGGCCGACGGGGGACGAGCAGTACTTC. This translates into CASSFYRGPTGDEQYF.

This clonotype was detected a few times. This chain joins TRBV12-3 or TRBV12-4 and TRBJ2-3, with TRBD2 identical over 8 bases. V shed 9 bases and J 1 base; nucleotides not matched to a gene: 3. The CDR3 length is 13 residues. The DNA of the CDR3 is TGTGCCAGTGAGACTAGCGGCACAGATACGCAGTATTTT. It is translated as CASETSGTDTQYF.

This clonotype has just a few counts. The chain recombines TRBV4-1 with TRBJ2-6, with a tentative D call TRBD1 (6 bases). The ends were cut back, 3 bases at V and 4 bases at J, with 16 bases in the middle. Germline V CDR1 and CDR2: MGHRA, YSYEKL. The CDR3 extends over 17 amino acids. CDR3 residues: CASSQVTGMSGANVLTF. The CDR3 DNA is TGCGCCAGCAGCCAGGTAACAGGGATGAGCGGGGCCAACGTCCTGACTTTC.

The chain couples TRBV29-1 to TRBJ2-2, with D perhaps matching TRBD1 (6 bases). This CDR3 has 11 amino acids. Trimming removed 5 bases at V and 6 bases at J, with 7 bases between. Germline CDR1 and CDR2: SQVTM and ANQGSEA. The CDR3 sequence: CSVYRAGELFF. CDR3 nucleotides: TGCAGCGTTTACAGGGCCGGGGAGCTGTTTTTT.

The chain is built from TRBV24-1 and TRBJ1-5, with TRBD1 identical over 10 bases. The trim removed 9 bases at V and 1 base at J, leaving 5 bases unmatched. Germline V gives CDR1 KGHDR, CDR2 SFDVKD. The CDR3 sequence is 15 residues long. CDR3 sequence (DNA): TGTGCCACCGGGGGACAGGGGCGGAGCAATCAGCCCCAGCATTTT. Its translation is CATGGQGRSNQPQHF.

CDR3 DNA sequence: TGTGCCAGCAGCTCGGACTCTAGCGGGAGTCAAGAGACCCAGTACTTC. Its protein product is CASSSDSSGSQETQYF. J is TRBJ2-5 and V is TRBV11-1; 10 bases map to TRBD2. CDR3 length equals 16 residues. After removal of 4 bases from V and 2 bases from J, the junction contained 7 bases not matched to a gene. The V gene's germline CDR1 is SGHAT and CDR2 FQDESV (reference sequence).

J is TRBJ2-1 and V is TRBV7-9; 9 bases agree with TRBD1. Germline lookup yields CDR1 SEHNR and CDR2 FQNEAQ (reference sequence). The CDR3 is 12 residues long. The trim removed 1 base at V and 15 bases at J, leaving 4 bases unmatched. The CDR3 DNA reads TGTGCCAGCAGCTTAGGAGGGGACAGGGCGTTCTTC. Translating gives CASSLGGDRAFF.

The chain joins TRBV7-3 to TRBJ2-7, with D possibly matching TRBD2 (5 bases). Germline loops: CDR1 SGHTA, CDR2 FQGTGA. The length of the CDR3 is 13 residues. V dropped 5 bases and J dropped 10 bases, with 18 bases sitting between them. The chain's CDR3 is CASSLNGDQVQYF. In nucleotides, the CDR3 is TGTGCCAGCAGCCTCAACGGGGATCAAGTCCAGTACTTC. The full variable domain, with the rest looked up from reference TRBV7-3 and TRBJ2-7, is GAGVSQTPSNKVTEKGKYVELRCDPISGHTALYWYRQSLGQGPEFLIYFQGTGAADDSGLPNDRFFAVRPEGSVSTLKIQRTERGDSAVYLCASSLNGDQVQYFGPGTRLTVT.

The CDR3 nucleotides read TGTGCCAGCAGCGGCAGTGGCGGGAGGATCTACGAGCAGTACTTC. It encodes CASSGSGGRIYEQYF. The chain employs TRBV7-2 and TRBJ2-7, with 8 bases fitting TRBD2. Germline V gene lookup returns CDR1 SGHTA and CDR2 FQGNSA. With 5 bases clipped from V and 3 bases from J, the junction kept 9 bases outside the gene matches. This CDR3 comprises 15 residues.

This chain links TRBV19 with TRBJ1-6; tentatively, D is TRBD1 (6 bases). Germline V CDR1 and CDR2: LNHDA, SQIVND (reference sequence). The CDR3 runs to 13 residues. Trimming took 10 bases from V and 9 from J, leaving 16 bases between them. The CDR3 loop is CATTKTGTSPLHF. CDR3 nucleotide sequence: TGTGCCACCACCAAAACAGGGACTTCACCCCTCCACTTT.

V is TRBV12-3 or TRBV12-4 and J is TRBJ2-7; 7 bases are shared with TRBD1. With V trimmed by 6 bases and J by 2 bases, 7 bases remained unmatched. The CDR3 contains 14 residues. CDR3 sequence (DNA): TGTGCCAGCAGAAGGACAGGCCTTACCTACGAGCAGTACTTC. Translation: CASRRTGLTYEQYF.

This clonotype has just a few counts. The gene calls are TRBV20-1 and TRBJ1-1; D not certain. V was shortened by 1 base and J by 0 bases, with 6 bases between the two germline ends. This CDR3 is built from 13 residues. From germline, CDR1 is DFQATT and CDR2 SNEGSKA (reference sequence). This chain's CDR3 is CSARGLLNTEAFF. The CDR3 bases are TGCAGTGCTAGAGGGCTATTGAACACTGAAGCTTTCTTT.

This clonotype occurred a few times. The chain recombines TRBV29-1 with TRBJ1-2; 9 bases fit TRBD1. The CDR3 covers 11 residues. Trimming removed 6 bases from V and 5 bases from J; junction bases left unmatched: 1. Germline V CDR1 and CDR2: SQVTM, ANQGSEA. CDR3 residues: CSVTGGYGYTF. CDR3 in DNA: TGCAGCGTGACAGGGGGATATGGCTACACCTTC.